This T cell receptor beta chain was profiled in a study of shared clonotypes between healthy human individuals. The protocol was immunoSEQ multiplex PCR, while the TCRdb copy is restricted to in-frame clones and leaves out a portion. The sample holds roughly 490,000 clones, around 80% seen once. Germline lookup yields CDR1 SQVTM and CDR2 ANQGSEA. The CDR3 spans 13 residues. With 1 base removed from V and 6 bases from J, the gap between germline ends came to 11 bases. The study drew its donors from healthy HIV-negative adults without recent acute infections or vaccinations. This sequence joins TRBV29-1 and TRBJ2-3; possibly TRBD1 for D (5 bases). Sequenced: PBMCs. The TCR comes from a woman between 40 and 50 years old in good health. Some clones in this sample may be carry-over from other donors' samples. Here the CDR3 DNA reads TGCAGCGTTGAAGGTGACAGAAGGGATACGCAGTATTTT. Its translation is CSVEGDRRDTQYF.